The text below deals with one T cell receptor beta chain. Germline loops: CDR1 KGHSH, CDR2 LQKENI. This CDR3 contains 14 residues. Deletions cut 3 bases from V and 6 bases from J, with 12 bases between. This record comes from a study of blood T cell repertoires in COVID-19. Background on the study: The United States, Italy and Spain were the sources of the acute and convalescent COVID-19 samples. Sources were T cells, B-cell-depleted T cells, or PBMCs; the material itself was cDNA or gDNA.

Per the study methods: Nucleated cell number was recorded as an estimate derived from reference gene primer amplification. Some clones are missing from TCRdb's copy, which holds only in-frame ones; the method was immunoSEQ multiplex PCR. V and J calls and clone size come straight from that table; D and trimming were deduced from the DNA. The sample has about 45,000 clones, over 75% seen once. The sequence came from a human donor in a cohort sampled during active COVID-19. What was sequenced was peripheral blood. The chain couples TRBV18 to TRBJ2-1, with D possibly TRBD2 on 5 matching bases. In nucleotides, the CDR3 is TGTGCCAGCTCACCTAGGACTGCTACCAATGAGCAGTTCTTC. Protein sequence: CASSPRTATNEQFF.